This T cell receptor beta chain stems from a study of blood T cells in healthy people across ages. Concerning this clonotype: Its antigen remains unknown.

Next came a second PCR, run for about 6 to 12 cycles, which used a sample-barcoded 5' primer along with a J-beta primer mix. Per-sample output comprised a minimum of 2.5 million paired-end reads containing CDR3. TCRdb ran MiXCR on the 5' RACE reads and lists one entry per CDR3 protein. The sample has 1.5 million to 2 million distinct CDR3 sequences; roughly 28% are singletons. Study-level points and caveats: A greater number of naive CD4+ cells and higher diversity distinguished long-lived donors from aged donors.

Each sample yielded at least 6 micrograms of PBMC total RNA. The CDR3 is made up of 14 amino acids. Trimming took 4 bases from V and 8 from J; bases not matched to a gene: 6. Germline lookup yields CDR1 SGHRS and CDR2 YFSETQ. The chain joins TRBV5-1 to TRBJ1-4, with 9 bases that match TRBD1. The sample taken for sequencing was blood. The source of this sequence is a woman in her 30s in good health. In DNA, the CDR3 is TGCGCCAGCAGCATCGACAGGGGGGACGAAAAACTGTTTTTT. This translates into CASSIDRGDEKLFF. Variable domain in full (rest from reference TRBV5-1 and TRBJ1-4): KAGVTQTPRYLIKTRGQQVTLSCSPISGHRSVSWYQQTPGQGLQFLFEYFSETQRNKGNFPGRFSGRQFSNSRSEMNVSTLELGDSALYLCASSIDRGDEKLFFGSGTQLSVL.